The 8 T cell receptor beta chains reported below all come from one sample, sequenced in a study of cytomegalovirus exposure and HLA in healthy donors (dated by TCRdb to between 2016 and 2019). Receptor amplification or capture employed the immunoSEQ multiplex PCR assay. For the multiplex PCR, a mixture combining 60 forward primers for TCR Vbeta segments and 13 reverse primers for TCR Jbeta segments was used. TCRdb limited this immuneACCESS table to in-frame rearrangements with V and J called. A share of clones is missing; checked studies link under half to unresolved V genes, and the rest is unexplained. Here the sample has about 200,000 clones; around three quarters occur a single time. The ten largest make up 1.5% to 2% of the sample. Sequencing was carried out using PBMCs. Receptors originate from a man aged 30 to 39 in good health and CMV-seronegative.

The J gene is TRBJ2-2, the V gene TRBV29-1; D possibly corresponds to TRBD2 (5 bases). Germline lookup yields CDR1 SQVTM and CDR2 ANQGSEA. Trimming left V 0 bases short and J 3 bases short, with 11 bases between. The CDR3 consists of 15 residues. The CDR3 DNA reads TGCAGCGTTGAAGACCCGGGATGGGACACCGGGGAGCTGTTTTTT. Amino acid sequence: CSVEDPGWDTGELFF.

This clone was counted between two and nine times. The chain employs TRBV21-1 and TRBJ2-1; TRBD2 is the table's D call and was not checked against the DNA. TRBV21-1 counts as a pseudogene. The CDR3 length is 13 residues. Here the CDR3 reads CATGTSGNNEQFF. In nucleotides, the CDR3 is TGTGCCACCGGGACTAGCGGAAACAATGAGCAGTTCTTC.

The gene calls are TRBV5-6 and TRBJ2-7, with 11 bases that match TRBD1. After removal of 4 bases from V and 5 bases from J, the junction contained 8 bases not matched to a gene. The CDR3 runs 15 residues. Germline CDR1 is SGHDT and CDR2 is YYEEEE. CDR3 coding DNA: TGTGCCAGCAGCGGAGAGGACAGGGGGCAGAACGAGCAGTACTTC. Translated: CASSGEDRGQNEQYF.

CDR3 loop: CASSLAAGWELFF. CDR3 bases: TGTGCCAGCAGCTTAGCTGCTGGCTGGGAGCTGTTTTTT. The rearrangement uses TRBV7-8 and TRBJ2-2; unclear D gene. The germline V gene has CDR1 SGHVS and CDR2 FQNEAQ. The CDR3 covers 13 residues. Trimming stripped 0 bases from V and 9 bases from J, with 8 bases between.

In nucleotides, the CDR3 is TGTGCCAGCAGCCCCGGACAGGGGGCTTCCTACGAGCAGTACTTC. This translates into CASSPGQGASYEQYF. The chain combines TRBV5-4 with TRBJ2-7; 11 bases are shared with TRBD1. The CDR3 totals 15 residues. Trimming removed 4 bases from V and 1 base from J; junction bases left unmatched: 4. CDR1 SGHNT and CDR2 YYREEE come from the germline V gene (reference sequence).

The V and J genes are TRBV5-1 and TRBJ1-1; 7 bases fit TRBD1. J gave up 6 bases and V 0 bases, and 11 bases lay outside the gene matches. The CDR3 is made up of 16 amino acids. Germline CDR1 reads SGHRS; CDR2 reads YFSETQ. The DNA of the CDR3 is TGCGCCAGCAGCTTGGTCTACAGGGGTAACGCTGCTGAAGCTTTCTTT. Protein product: CASSLVYRGNAAEAFF.

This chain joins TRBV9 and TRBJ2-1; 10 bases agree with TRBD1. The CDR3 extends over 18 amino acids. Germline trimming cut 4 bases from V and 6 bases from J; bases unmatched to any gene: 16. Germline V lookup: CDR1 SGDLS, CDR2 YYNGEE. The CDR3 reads CASSHRSSMGQGINEQFF. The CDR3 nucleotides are TGTGCCAGCAGCCATCGTAGTTCTATGGGACAGGGGATCAATGAGCAGTTCTTC.

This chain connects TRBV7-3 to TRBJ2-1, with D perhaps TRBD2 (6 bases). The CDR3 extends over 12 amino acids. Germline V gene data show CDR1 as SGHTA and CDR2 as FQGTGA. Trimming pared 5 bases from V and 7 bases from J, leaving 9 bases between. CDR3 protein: CASSPGGNEQFF. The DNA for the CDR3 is TGTGCCAGCAGCCCTGGAGGGAATGAGCAGTTCTTC.